This T cell receptor (beta chain) was found in a study of blood T cell repertoires in COVID-19. Assay: immunoSEQ multiplex PCR; the TCRdb copy retains only in-frame clones and omits some. The table has 150,000 or so clones, roughly 77% seen once. This clone was observed a handful of times. This TCR was sampled from a human donor in a cohort sampled during active COVID-19. Material: peripheral blood.

The CDR3 coding sequence is TGTGCCAGCAGCCAATGGGGGGGCCAATCCTACAATGAGCAGTTCTTC. The encoded protein is CASSQWGGQSYNEQFF. The gene calls are TRBV5-6 and TRBJ2-1; the D gene is possibly TRBD2 (7 bases). The germline CDR1 and CDR2 sequences are SGHDT and YYEEEE. The CDR3 runs 16 residues. Deletions cut 4 bases from V and 1 base from J, with 15 bases between.